This passage covers 15 T cell receptor beta chains from one sample sequenced in a study of T-cell memory formation after mild COVID-19. TCRdb called the 5' RACE reads again in MiXCR, with one record for every CDR3 protein. The repertoire has roughly 150,000 distinct CDR3 sequences, approximately 15% of them found once; the top ten carry approximately 14%. The sequencing sample was made of PBMCs or a T cell subset sorted from them (not recorded which). The receptors stem from an adult woman who had mild COVID-19 (a few samples of this study predate the infection). Cell type and time point are not known.

The chain is built from TRBV4-3 and TRBJ2-5, with TRBD2 identical over 9 bases. V was clipped by 1 base and J by 1 base; unmatched bases: 4. The CDR3 is made up of 16 amino acids. The V gene's germline CDR1 is LGHNA and CDR2 YSLEER. DNA for the CDR3: TGCGCCAGCAGCCAAGGAACAGCGGGGGGCCAAGAGACCCAGTACTTC. It translates to CASSQGTAGGQETQYF.

About this clonotype: It may be a read error: a sequence one base away is much more abundant. The chain employs TRBV9 and TRBJ2-7, with 7 bases aligning to TRBD2. V trimming: 0 bases; J trimming: 0 bases; junction bases outside the gene matches: 0. Germline CDR1 is SGDLS and CDR2 is YYNGEE. The CDR3 has 14 amino acids. In nucleotides, the CDR3 is TGTGCCAGCAGCGTAGGCGGGAGCTCCTACGAGCAGTACTTC. This codes for CASSVGGSSYEQYF.

The chain employs TRBV7-9 and TRBJ1-1; TRBD1 matches at 11 bases. Trimming removed 5 bases from V and 4 bases from J; junction bases left unmatched: 12. The CDR3 totals 17 residues. Germline lookup yields CDR1 SEHNR and CDR2 FQNEAQ (reference sequence). CDR3 region: CASSPRGRTGGFTEAFF. The CDR3 nucleotides are TGTGCCAGCAGCCCTCGGGGGAGGACAGGGGGCTTCACTGAAGCTTTCTTT.

This clonotype has a count of ten or more. The V call is TRBV5-1, the J call TRBJ2-2; D ambiguous. V was clipped by 2 bases and J by 0 bases, with 8 bases between them. Germline assignment: CDR1 SGHRS and CDR2 YFSETQ. The CDR3 loop spans 15 amino acids. The CDR3: CASSFFDSNTGELFF. CDR3 bases: TGCGCCAGCAGCTTTTTTGATTCGAACACCGGGGAGCTGTTTTTT.

This clonotype was seen a handful of times. The V call is TRBV7-2, the J call TRBJ2-3; D assignment may be TRBD1 or TRBD2 (5 bases each). Between the trimmed V and J ends, which lost 5 bases and 4 bases, there was a span of 16 bases. The CDR3 spans 15 residues. CDR1 and CDR2 (germline): SGHTA, FQGNSA. CDR3 sequence: CASSPRTVGADTQYF. The DNA of the CDR3 is TGTGCCAGCAGCCCCAGGACCGTGGGGGCAGATACGCAGTATTTT.

This clonotype was detected a few times. This rearrangement joins TRBV4-3 to TRBJ2-1, with TRBD2 matching over 11 bases. The V gene end was trimmed by 6 bases and the J gene end by 8 bases; junction bases not matched to a gene: 6. The germline gives CDR1 LGHNA, CDR2 YSLEER. CDR3 length equals 14 residues. The CDR3 DNA sequence: TGCGCCAGCAGTCGACTAGCGGGATTGGATGAGCAGTTCTTC. Translation gives CASSRLAGLDEQFF.

This clonotype was seen a few times. The chain carries TRBV4-3 and TRBJ2-2; 7 positions agree with TRBD1. CDR1 LGHNA and CDR2 YSLEER come from the germline V gene. Germline trimming cut 8 bases from V and 4 bases from J; bases unmatched to any gene: 7. The CDR3 extends over 14 amino acids. The CDR3 loop is CASALGQVTGELFF. CDR3 nucleotides: TGCGCCAGCGCCCTCGGACAGGTCACCGGGGAGCTGTTTTTT.

J is TRBJ1-1 and V is TRBV19; D is perhaps TRBD1 (5 bases). From germline, CDR1 is LNHDA and CDR2 SQIVND (reference sequence). V dropped 6 bases and J dropped 11 bases, with 16 bases sitting between them. The CDR3 totals 12 residues. Written as DNA, the CDR3 is TGTGCCAGTAGAAGACAGCCTGGAGAGGCTTTCTTT. Translation: CASRRQPGEAFF.

This clonotype was detected a few times. This sequence joins TRBV11-3 and TRBJ2-3; D gene ambiguous. Germline V gene sequence: CDR1 SGHNT, CDR2 YENEEA. V lost 5 bases to trimming and J lost 0 bases, with 18 bases between them. This CDR3 region has 17 residues. The CDR3 spells CASSPMRGSSSTDTQYF. DNA of the CDR3: TGTGCCAGCAGCCCGATGAGAGGTTCGTCGAGCACAGATACGCAGTATTTT.

This clonotype was seen a few times. The chain links TRBV6-1 to TRBJ2-3, with a possible D match to TRBD1 (6 bases). CDR3 length equals 15 residues. V was clipped by 1 base and J by 2 bases, with 10 bases between them. CDR1 is MNHNS, CDR2 SASEGT, per germline. The CDR3 protein is CASSEGGQYTDTQYF. CDR3 coding DNA: TGTGCCAGCAGTGAAGGTGGACAGTACACAGATACGCAGTATTTT.

In its sample, this clonotype was seen a few times. The chain is built from TRBV12-3 or TRBV12-4 and TRBJ2-1, with TRBD2 as a possible D gene (5 bases). The V gene lost 5 bases and the J gene lost 6 bases, with 14 bases spanning the gap. The CDR3 is 14 residues long. The CDR3 protein is CASSPRPRGNEQFF. CDR3 DNA: TGTGCCAGCAGTCCTAGGCCACGGGGCAATGAGCAGTTCTTC.

There are a few counts of this clonotype. This chain links TRBV18 with TRBJ1-1; the D is unclear. V lost 4 bases and J lost 4, with 7 bases in between. Germline V gene lookup returns CDR1 KGHSH and CDR2 LQKENI. CDR3 size: 12 residues. CDR3 in DNA: TGTGCCAGCTCACGATTAGGCACTGAAGCTTTCTTT. Protein: CASSRLGTEAFF.

This clonotype has a handful of counts. This chain uses TRBV27 with TRBJ2-6; possible D gene TRBD1, 6 bases. The germline V gene encodes CDR1 MNHEY and CDR2 SMNVEV (reference sequence). Deletions cut 6 bases from V and 0 bases from J, with 18 bases between. This CDR3 comprises 18 residues. Here the CDR3 DNA reads TGTGCCAGCAGCTACCCCTCTCGGACAGCCTCTGGGGCCAACGTCCTGACTTTC. Translated, it gives CASSYPSRTASGANVLTF.

This sequence joins TRBV3-1 and TRBJ2-1; D unclear. The germline V and J ends were trimmed by 0 bases and 10 bases, with 7 bases remaining between them. CDR1 LGHDT and CDR2 YNNKEL come from the germline V gene (reference sequence). This CDR3 contains 12 residues. This CDR3 reads CASSQDRVEQFF. CDR3 coding DNA: TGTGCCAGCAGCCAAGACCGGGTAGAGCAGTTCTTC.

J is TRBJ2-3 and V is TRBV5-1; D is uncertain. The length of the CDR3 is 14 residues. The V end was cut by 4 bases, the J end by 0 bases, with 9 bases between. Germline CDR1 and CDR2: SGHRS and YFSETQ. CDR3 DNA sequence: TGCGCCAGCAGCCCGGACGGGAGCACAGATACGCAGTATTTT. This codes for CASSPDGSTDTQYF.